These 9 T cell receptor beta chains share one sample of origin, sequenced in a study of blood T cell repertoires in COVID-19. Profiling relied on immunoSEQ multiplex PCR, and the TCRdb table lists in-frame clones only, not all of them. The sample has 62,000 or so clones, around 82% seen once. The sequenced sample consisted of peripheral blood. The receptors stem from a man between 60 and 75 years old with COVID-19, enrolled during active disease.

The chain uses TRBV7-9 and TRBJ1-1; the match to TRBD1 covers 8 bases. CDR3 size: 15 residues. Per germline, CDR1 SEHNR and CDR2 FQNEAQ (reference sequence). V gave up 6 bases and J gave up 0 bases; unmatched junction bases: 6. The CDR3 nucleotides are TGTGCCAGCAGTCCGGACAGGGACATGAACACTGAAGCTTTCTTT. The encoded protein is CASSPDRDMNTEAFF.

The table lists this clone with a few counts. This chain connects TRBV6-4 to TRBJ2-2; maybe TRBD1 (5 bases). The germline V and J ends were trimmed by 6 bases and 1 base, with 15 bases remaining between them. Germline V gives CDR1 MRHNA, CDR2 SNTAGT. The CDR3 spans 16 residues. The CDR3 sequence is CASSLFPGQNTGELFF. DNA of the CDR3: TGTGCCAGCAGCTTATTTCCTGGACAGAACACCGGGGAGCTGTTTTTT.

The chain has TRBV28 and TRBJ1-1; TRBD1 matches 10 bases. The V gene's germline CDR1 is MDHEN and CDR2 SYDVKM. The CDR3 loop spans 13 amino acids. Trimming cost V 11 bases and J 4 bases; bases outside gene matches: 7. CDR3 in amino acids: CAGDRGAGTEAFF. DNA of the CDR3: TGTGCCGGGGACAGGGGCGCGGGCACTGAAGCTTTCTTT.

V gene TRBV18 combines with J gene TRBJ2-5, with 7 bases identical to TRBD1. Germline V lookup: CDR1 KGHSH, CDR2 LQKENI. V lost 4 bases to trimming and J lost 5 bases; unmatched junction nucleotides: 4. The length of the CDR3 is 13 residues. CDR3 coding DNA: TGTGCCAGCTCACGGGACAGAAGCGAGACCCAGTACTTC. It yields the protein CASSRDRSETQYF.

The chain links TRBV7-2 to TRBJ1-5; no clear D. The V end was cut by 4 bases, the J end by 6 bases, with 7 bases between. The CDR3 sequence is 12 residues long. CDR1 is SGHTA, CDR2 FQGNSA, per germline. CDR3 in DNA: TGTGCCAGCAGCTCGTCTAGTCAGCCCCAGCATTTT. Translation: CASSSSSQPQHF.

The chain couples TRBV28 to TRBJ1-5, with D possibly matching TRBD1 (6 bases). V shed 6 bases and J shed 1 base, with 7 bases lying between them. Germline CDR1 is MDHEN and CDR2 is SYDVKM. This CDR3 contains 13 residues. The DNA for the CDR3 is TGTGCCAGCAGACAGGGAAGCAATCAGCCCCAGCATTTT. Amino acids: CASRQGSNQPQHF.

The chain couples TRBV20-1 to TRBJ2-2; D call uncertain. The germline V and J ends were trimmed by 5 bases and 6 bases, with 7 bases remaining between them. The CDR3 is made up of 11 amino acids. Germline assignment: CDR1 DFQATT and CDR2 SNEGSKA (reference sequence). The CDR3 DNA reads as TGCAGTGCTCCTACGGCCGGGGAGCTGTTTTTT. Protein sequence: CSAPTAGELFF.

The rearrangement uses TRBV5-4 and TRBJ2-7, with 7 bases aligning to TRBD1. Germline CDR1 is SGHNT and CDR2 is YYREEE (reference sequence). This CDR3 has 14 amino acids. J was trimmed by 4 bases and V by 2 bases; bases with no gene match: 6. The CDR3 loop reads CASSLPGTDYEQYF. Here the CDR3 DNA reads TGTGCCAGCAGCTTACCCGGGACAGATTACGAGCAGTACTTC.

The chain links TRBV6-1 to TRBJ2-5; tentatively, D is TRBD2 (5 bases). There are 15 residues in the CDR3. Germline values: CDR1 MNHNS, CDR2 SASEGT. V gave up 4 bases and J gave up 5 bases, with 17 bases separating them. CDR3 DNA sequence: TGTGCCAGCAGTGGAGCGAGGACTTCCTGGGAGACCCAGTACTTC. Its translation: CASSGARTSWETQYF.